This TCR beta chain was profiled in a study of cytomegalovirus exposure and HLA in healthy donors. In the case of this clone: The antigen is not known. The junction departs from the called germline gene at one end, perhaps through a read error.

Study observations and caveats: Most TCR beta V segments were productive about 87% or about 30% of the time in an earlier analysis. Per a later analysis, under 20,000 TCR beta sequences showed association with HLA alleles at 0.05 false discovery rate. Despite most TCR sequences being rare, some public TCRs occurred in many donors.

With 60 Vbeta and 13 Jbeta primers, the PCR was carried out. Repertoires were generated with immunoSEQ multiplex PCR, while TCRdb's copy carries only in-frame clones and drops some. The sample includes some 100,000 clones, around three quarters seen only once; the top ten take 9.5% to 12%. Germline loops: CDR1 SEHNR, CDR2 FQNEAQ (reference sequence). The CDR3 length is 12 residues. The TCR sequence derives from a man aged 40-49 years in good health and CMV-seropositive. The gene calls are TRBV7-9 and TRBJ1-6; D gene unclear. The sample taken for sequencing was PBMCs. The CDR3 sequence: CSSSLNTRGLHF. The DNA of the CDR3 is TGTTCCAGCAGCCTCAACACCCGGGGCCTCCACTTT. Supplemented by reference TRBV7-9 and TRBJ1-6, the full variable domain reads DTGVSQNPRHKITKRGQNVTFRCDPISEHNRLYWYRQTLGQGPEFLTYFQNEAQLEKSRLLSDRFSAERPKGSFSTLEIQRTEQGDSAMYLCSSSLNTRGLHFGNGTRLTVT.